This T cell receptor (beta chain) was obtained from a study of shared clonotypes between healthy human individuals. About the study: Three plates each covered CD4 naive and memory; CD8 naive two, CD8 memory one.

Study findings and constraints: Clonotype sharing levels among donors were expected to vary with sequencing depth. Generation probabilities of non-shared clonotypes were lower (relative to those shared by all four donors).

On this clone itself: Its target is unknown.

CDR1 and CDR2 from the germline V gene are MDHEN and SYDVKM. The V gene end was trimmed by 5 bases and the J gene end by 8 bases; junction bases not matched to a gene: 10. The CDR3 has 16 amino acids. TCRdb keeps only in-frame clones here, not all; method: immunoSEQ multiplex PCR. The sample contains about 600,000 clones, almost 97% of which appear only once. V and J are TRBV28 and TRBJ2-1, with 12 bases identical to TRBD2. Sequenced input: naive CD4+ T cells sorted from blood. Documented subset: CD45RA+ positively selected. The sequence derives from a woman aged 30 to 39 in good health. For the CDR3, the DNA is TGTGCCAGCAGTCGACTAGCGGGAGTCCCGGGGTATGAGCAGTTCTTC. Encoded protein: CASSRLAGVPGYEQFF. Drawing the rest from reference TRBV28 and TRBJ2-1, the complete variable domain is DVKVTQSSRYLVKRTGEKVFLECVQDMDHENMFWYRQDPGLGLRLIYFSYDVKMKEKGDIPEGYSVSREKKERFSLILESASTNQTSMYLCASSRLAGVPGYEQFFGPGTRLTVL.